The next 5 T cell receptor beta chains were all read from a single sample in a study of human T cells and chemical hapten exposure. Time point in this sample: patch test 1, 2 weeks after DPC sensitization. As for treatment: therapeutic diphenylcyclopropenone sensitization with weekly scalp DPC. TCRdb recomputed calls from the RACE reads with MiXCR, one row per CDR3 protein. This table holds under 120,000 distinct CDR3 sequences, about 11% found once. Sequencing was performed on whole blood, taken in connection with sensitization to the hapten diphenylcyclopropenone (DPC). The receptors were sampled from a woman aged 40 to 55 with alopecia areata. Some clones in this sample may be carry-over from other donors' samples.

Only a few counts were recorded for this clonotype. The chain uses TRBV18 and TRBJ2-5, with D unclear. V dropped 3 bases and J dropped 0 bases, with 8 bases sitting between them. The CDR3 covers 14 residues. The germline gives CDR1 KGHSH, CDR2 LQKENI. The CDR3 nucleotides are TGTGCCAGCTCACCGGGAACATACCAAGAGACCCAGTACTTC. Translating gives CASSPGTYQETQYF.

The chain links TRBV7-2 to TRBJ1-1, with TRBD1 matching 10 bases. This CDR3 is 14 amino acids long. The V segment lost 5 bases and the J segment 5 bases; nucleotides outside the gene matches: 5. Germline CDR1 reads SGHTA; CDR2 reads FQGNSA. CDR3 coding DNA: TGTGCCAGCAGCCCGGACAGGGGGATAACTGAAGCTTTCTTT. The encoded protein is CASSPDRGITEAFF.

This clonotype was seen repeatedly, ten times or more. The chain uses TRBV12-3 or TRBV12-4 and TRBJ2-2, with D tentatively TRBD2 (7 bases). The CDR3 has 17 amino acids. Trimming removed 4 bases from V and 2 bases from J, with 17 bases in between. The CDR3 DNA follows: TGTGCCAGCAGTTCGTACCGGGGGGCTGGCAACACCGGGGAGCTGTTTTTT. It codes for CASSSYRGAGNTGELFF.

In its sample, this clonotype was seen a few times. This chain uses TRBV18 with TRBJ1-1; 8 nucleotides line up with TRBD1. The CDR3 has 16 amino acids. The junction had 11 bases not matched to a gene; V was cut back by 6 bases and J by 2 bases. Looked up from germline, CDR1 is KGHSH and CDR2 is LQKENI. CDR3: CASSRGDRPRNTEAFF. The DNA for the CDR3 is TGTGCCAGCTCCCGGGGGGACAGGCCCAGAAACACTGAAGCTTTCTTT.

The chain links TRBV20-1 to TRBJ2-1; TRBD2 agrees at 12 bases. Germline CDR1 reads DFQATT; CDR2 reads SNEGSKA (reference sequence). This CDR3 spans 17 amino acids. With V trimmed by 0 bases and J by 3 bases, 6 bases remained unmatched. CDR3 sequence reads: CSARDSRLAGVYNEQFF. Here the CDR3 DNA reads TGCAGTGCTAGAGATTCTCGACTAGCGGGAGTCTACAATGAGCAGTTCTTC.